This is a list of T cell receptor beta chains from one sample in a study of T-cell memory formation after mild COVID-19. MiXCR, applied by TCRdb to the 5' RACE reads, yields one record per CDR3 protein. The table records fewer than 600,000 distinct CDR3 sequences, roughly a fifth of them present only once. The sequenced sample was PBMCs or a T cell subset sorted from them (not recorded which). Every receptor here comes from an adult woman who had mild COVID-19 (a few samples of this study predate the infection). Cell type and time point are not known. The CDR3 runs from the conserved cysteine through the conserved F or W. The D gene is left open where the match is weak. A clone size is listed for some rows: how often the clone was seen (once, few, many), or a class if it is expanded.

size: NA
D: TRBD2
V: TRBV20-1
J: TRBJ2-7
DNA: TGCAGTGCATCTGGCGGGGGAGAACCTCGCTACGAGCAGTACTTC
CDR3: CSASGGGEPRYEQYF

size: NA
D: NA
V: TRBV6-1
J: TRBJ1-4
DNA: TGTGCCAGCAGTGACCCGCAGACAGGAGCGACTAATGAAAAACTGTTTTTT
CDR3: CASSDPQTGATNEKLFF

size: NA
D: NA
V: TRBV4-2
J: TRBJ1-1
DNA: TGTGCCAGCAGCCAAGGAGGTTGGGAGGCGAACACTGAAGCTTTCTTT
CDR3: CASSQGGWEANTEAFF

size: NA
D: TRBD2
V: TRBV24-1
J: TRBJ2-1
DNA: TGTGCCACCAGTGATCCCCTTGGGGGACTAGCGGGCGTGGGGGAGCAGTTCTTC
CDR3: CATSDPLGGLAGVGEQFF

size: few
D: TRBD2
V: TRBV20-1
J: TRBJ2-7
DNA: TGCAGTGCTAGAGGGACTAGCGACTACGAGCAGTACTTC
CDR3: CSARGTSDYEQYF

size: few
D: TRBD2
V: TRBV7-2
J: TRBJ2-1
DNA: TGTGCCAGCAGCTCCCAAGTAGCGGGACCTTACAATGAGCAGTTCTTC
CDR3: CASSSQVAGPYNEQFF

size: few
D: NA
V: TRBV9
J: TRBJ2-1
DNA: TGTGCCAGCAGCCCTCCGGGCGGGTACAATGAGCAGTTCTTC
CDR3: CASSPPGGYNEQFF

size: few
D: TRBD2
V: TRBV9
J: TRBJ2-1
DNA: TGTGCCAGCAGCGTAGGCAATTTAGCGGGCGGGGGTGTAAGTGAGCAGTTCTTC
CDR3: CASSVGNLAGGGVSEQFF

size: NA
D: TRBD1
V: TRBV5-6
J: TRBJ2-1
DNA: TGTGCCAGCAGCCCTACAGGGGTAAATGAGCAGTTCTTC
CDR3: CASSPTGVNEQFF

size: NA
D: TRBD1
V: TRBV15
J: TRBJ2-5
DNA: TGTGCCACCAGCAGAGATACAGGGGTGAGGACCCAGTACTTC
CDR3: CATSRDTGVRTQYF

size: NA
D: NA
V: TRBV6-2/TRBV6-3
J: TRBJ1-2
DNA: TGTGCCAGCAGTTACTCAGCAGGAGACTATGGCTACACCTTC
CDR3: CASSYSAGDYGYTF

size: few
D: NA
V: TRBV4-1
J: TRBJ2-2
DNA: TGCGCCAGCAGCCCTGTTACTAACACCGGGGAGCTGTTTTTT
CDR3: CASSPVTNTGELFF

size: NA
D: NA
V: TRBV12-3/TRBV12-4
J: TRBJ1-5
DNA: TGTGCCAGCAGTTTAGAGGGAGGGAGCAATCAGCCCCAGCATTTT
CDR3: CASSLEGGSNQPQHF

size: NA
D: NA
V: TRBV27
J: TRBJ1-1
DNA: TGTGCCAGCAGTTTCCGACGTCTGCGAGCTGAAGCTTTCTTT
CDR3: CASSFRRLRAEAFF

size: NA
D: NA
V: TRBV7-3
J: TRBJ2-1
DNA: TGTGCCAGCAGTCGCGGGCGCGGAGACAATGAGCAGTTCTTC
CDR3: CASSRGRGDNEQFF

size: many
D: NA
V: TRBV12-3/TRBV12-4
J: TRBJ2-2
DNA: TGTGCCAGCAGTCCCCCCCGTACTAACACCGGGGAGCTGTTTTTT
CDR3: CASSPPRTNTGELFF

size: NA
D: NA
V: TRBV9
J: TRBJ1-1
DNA: TGTGCCAGCAGTGCATATGACAGTCCGAACACTGAAGCTTTCTTT
CDR3: CASSAYDSPNTEAFF

size: NA
D: NA
V: TRBV11-3
J: TRBJ2-1
DNA: TGTGCCAGCAGCTCCGTACGGACAGAGGGTGAGCAGTTCTTC
CDR3: CASSSVRTEGEQFF

size: NA
D: NA
V: TRBV18
J: TRBJ2-3
DNA: TGTGCCAGCGCTTCCAGCGCCCAGCGGAGCACAGATACGCAGTATTTT
CDR3: CASASSAQRSTDTQYF

size: NA
D: NA
V: TRBV7-3
J: TRBJ2-1
DNA: TGTGCCAGCAGCTTAACGGTGGGTAGCGGAAATGAGCAGTTCTTC
CDR3: CASSLTVGSGNEQFF

size: many
D: TRBD1
V: TRBV5-1
J: TRBJ2-7
DNA: TGCGCCAGCAGCCCTGGACAGGGTGTAAGCAACGAGCAGTACTTC
CDR3: CASSPGQGVSNEQYF

size: few
D: TRBD2
V: TRBV29-1
J: TRBJ2-3
DNA: TGCAGCGTTGTCAGCGGGACCACAGATACGCAGTATTTT
CDR3: CSVVSGTTDTQYF

size: NA
D: TRBD2
V: TRBV29-1
J: TRBJ2-7
DNA: TGCAGCGCCCAGCGGGGAGGGACCTACGAGCAGTACTTC
CDR3: CSAQRGGTYEQYF

size: many
D: NA
V: TRBV3-1
J: TRBJ2-7
DNA: TGTGCCAGCAGCCAAGACCGGGACCGTCCTTCCTACGAGCAGTACTTC
CDR3: CASSQDRDRPSYEQYF

size: few
D: NA
V: TRBV12-3/TRBV12-4
J: TRBJ2-5
DNA: TGTGCCAGCAGTTTAACAGAAGAAGAGACCCAGTACTTC
CDR3: CASSLTEEETQYF

size: NA
D: NA
V: TRBV7-3
J: TRBJ2-5
DNA: TGTGCCAGCAGCTTATTAGGGGGGCGAGAGACCCAGTACTTC
CDR3: CASSLLGGRETQYF

size: NA
D: TRBD1
V: TRBV9
J: TRBJ1-2
DNA: TGTGCCAGTGGTAGGGGGCGGGATGGCTACACCTTC
CDR3: CASGRGRDGYTF

size: NA
D: NA
V: TRBV3-1
J: TRBJ1-1
DNA: TGTGCCAGCAGCCAAGGGTCCATCAGAGCGGCTTTCTTT
CDR3: CASSQGSIRAAFF

size: NA
D: TRBD2
V: TRBV4-3
J: TRBJ2-7
DNA: TGCGCCAGCAGCCCATGGACTAGCGGGAACTACGAGCAGTACTTC
CDR3: CASSPWTSGNYEQYF

size: few
D: NA
V: TRBV10-3
J: TRBJ2-1
DNA: TGTGCCATCTTCCGGGGAGACCACAATGAGCAGTTCTTC
CDR3: CAIFRGDHNEQFF

size: few
D: NA
V: TRBV4-2
J: TRBJ2-7
DNA: TGTGCCAGCAGCCAAGGGGGCCGGAGTGGCGAGCAGTACTTC
CDR3: CASSQGGRSGEQYF

size: NA
D: NA
V: TRBV29-1
J: TRBJ1-2
DNA: TGCAGCGTTGCATCGACAGACCCTAACTATGGCTACACCTTC
CDR3: CSVASTDPNYGYTF

size: NA
D: NA
V: TRBV4-2
J: TRBJ2-7
DNA: TGTGCCAGCAGCCAAACCATAGACGAGCAGTACTTC
CDR3: CASSQTIDEQYF

size: few
D: NA
V: TRBV20-1
J: TRBJ1-3
DNA: TGCAGTGCCCCCCGCCAACGGGCTTCTGGAAACACCATATATTTT
CDR3: CSAPRQRASGNTIYF

size: few
D: NA
V: TRBV5-1
J: TRBJ2-1
DNA: TGCGCCAGCAGCTTGGTGGTGGGGGCGAACTACAATGAGCAGTTCTTC
CDR3: CASSLVVGANYNEQFF

size: NA
D: NA
V: TRBV5-1
J: TRBJ2-3
DNA: TGCGCCAGCAGCTTAGAGGGGAGGCCGGCAGATACGCAGTATTTT
CDR3: CASSLEGRPADTQYF

size: NA
D: TRBD1
V: TRBV12-3/TRBV12-4
J: TRBJ1-5
DNA: TGTGCCAGCAGCTTCAGACAGGGGCATCAGCCCCAGCATTTT
CDR3: CASSFRQGHQPQHF

size: NA
D: NA
V: TRBV27
J: TRBJ2-4
DNA: TGTGCCAGCAGTTTAGAATGGGGTCCGGCCAAAAACATTCAGTACTTC
CDR3: CASSLEWGPAKNIQYF

size: many
D: TRBD1
V: TRBV19
J: TRBJ2-7
DNA: TGTGCCAGTAGCGCTCCGGGACAGGGGGTGCACGAGCAGTACTTC
CDR3: CASSAPGQGVHEQYF

size: few
D: NA
V: TRBV11-3
J: TRBJ2-5
DNA: TGTGCCAGCAGCTTATCCCTCGGACCGGTGGAGACCCAGTACTTC
CDR3: CASSLSLGPVETQYF

size: few
D: TRBD1
V: TRBV7-2
J: TRBJ2-5
DNA: TGTGCCAGCAGCCAATACTTCTCAGGGGGCGGGCGGGAGACCCAGTACTTC
CDR3: CASSQYFSGGGRETQYF

size: few
D: TRBD2
V: TRBV7-2
J: TRBJ2-2
DNA: TGTGCCAGCAGGGGACTAGCGTCCGGGGAGCTGTTTTTT
CDR3: CASRGLASGELFF

size: NA
D: NA
V: TRBV29-1
J: TRBJ2-5
DNA: TGCAGCGTTGTTCCCCTTGTTGGGCATCCAGAGACCCAGTACTTC
CDR3: CSVVPLVGHPETQYF

size: few
D: TRBD2
V: TRBV28
J: TRBJ2-1
DNA: TGTGCCAGCAGTTCGGCGGCTAGCGGCTCCTACAATGAGCAGTTCTTC
CDR3: CASSSAASGSYNEQFF

size: few
D: NA
V: TRBV7-3
J: TRBJ2-2
DNA: TGTGCCAGCAGCTTAGGCCACCTTTGGGACGGCGGGGAGCTGTTTTTT
CDR3: CASSLGHLWDGGELFF

size: NA
D: TRBD1
V: TRBV18
J: TRBJ2-7
DNA: TGTGCCAGCTCACCCACGCGGACAGGGAGCGACGAGCAGTACTTC
CDR3: CASSPTRTGSDEQYF

size: many
D: NA
V: TRBV7-9
J: TRBJ2-7
DNA: TGTGCCAGCAGCTTAGAAATCGCTGCCTACGAGCAGTACTTC
CDR3: CASSLEIAAYEQYF

size: many
D: NA
V: TRBV7-3
J: TRBJ2-1
DNA: TGTGCCAGCAGCTTAGAGGGGGATGAGCAGTTCTTC
CDR3: CASSLEGDEQFF

size: once
D: TRBD2
V: TRBV20-1
J: TRBJ2-3
DNA: TGCAGTGCTTCTGCTCAGAAGCGGGGGGGCCGTAGAGATACGCAGTATTTT
CDR3: CSASAQKRGGRRDTQYF

size: NA
D: TRBD2
V: TRBV6-5
J: TRBJ2-1
DNA: TGTGCCAGCAGTTCCCGCGGGGGGCAAGAGCAGTTCTTC
CDR3: CASSSRGGQEQFF

size: few
D: NA
V: TRBV5-1
J: TRBJ1-5
DNA: TGCGCCAGCAGCTTGGACGGCAGTGAGGGTCAGCCCCAGCATTTT
CDR3: CASSLDGSEGQPQHF

size: NA
D: NA
V: TRBV20-1
J: TRBJ2-5
DNA: TGCAGTGCTAGAGGAGGAGGCGACAGGCAAGAGACCCAGTACTTC
CDR3: CSARGGGDRQETQYF

size: NA
D: TRBD1
V: TRBV7-9
J: TRBJ1-1
DNA: TGTGCCAGCAGCTTAGCGACAGGGGGCATCATTAATGAAGCTTTCTTT
CDR3: CASSLATGGIINEAFF

size: many
D: NA
V: TRBV5-1
J: TRBJ2-7
DNA: TGCGCCAGCAGCCTGCCGACCTACGAGCAGTACTTC
CDR3: CASSLPTYEQYF

size: NA
D: NA
V: TRBV14
J: TRBJ1-1
DNA: TGTGCCAGCAGCCGGGGACGGAGAGGCACTGAAGCTTTCTTT
CDR3: CASSRGRRGTEAFF

size: once
D: NA
V: TRBV20-1
J: TRBJ1-5
DNA: TGCAGTGCCTTTCGGGGGGGGACCAGCAATCAGCCCCAGCATTTT
CDR3: CSAFRGGTSNQPQHF

size: NA
D: NA
V: TRBV18
J: TRBJ2-1
DNA: TGTGCCAGCTCACCATTGGACAGCTACAATGAGCAGTTCTTC
CDR3: CASSPLDSYNEQFF

size: NA
D: TRBD2
V: TRBV9
J: TRBJ2-3
DNA: TGTGCCAGCAGCGTAGGGAGGACTAGCGGGGCTGCAGATACGCAGTATTTT
CDR3: CASSVGRTSGAADTQYF

size: NA
D: NA
V: TRBV20-1
J: TRBJ2-3
DNA: TGCAGTGTGACAAGGACTACCACAGATACGCAGTATTTT
CDR3: CSVTRTTTDTQYF